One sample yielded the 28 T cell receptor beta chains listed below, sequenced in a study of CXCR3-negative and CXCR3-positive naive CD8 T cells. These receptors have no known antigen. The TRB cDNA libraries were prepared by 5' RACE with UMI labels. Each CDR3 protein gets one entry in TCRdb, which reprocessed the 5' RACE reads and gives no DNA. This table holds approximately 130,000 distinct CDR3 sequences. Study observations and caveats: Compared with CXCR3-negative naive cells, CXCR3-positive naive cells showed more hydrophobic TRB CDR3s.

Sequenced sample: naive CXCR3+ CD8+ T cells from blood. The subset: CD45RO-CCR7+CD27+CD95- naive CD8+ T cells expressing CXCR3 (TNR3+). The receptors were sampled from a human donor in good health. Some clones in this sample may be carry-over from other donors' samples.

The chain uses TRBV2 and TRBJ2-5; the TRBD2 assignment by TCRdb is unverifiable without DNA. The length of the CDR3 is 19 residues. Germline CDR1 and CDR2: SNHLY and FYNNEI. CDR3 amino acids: CASSGGNYAGAQDEATQYF.

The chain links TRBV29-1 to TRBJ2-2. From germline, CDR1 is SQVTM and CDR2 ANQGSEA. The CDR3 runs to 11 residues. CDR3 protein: CSVADAGELFF.

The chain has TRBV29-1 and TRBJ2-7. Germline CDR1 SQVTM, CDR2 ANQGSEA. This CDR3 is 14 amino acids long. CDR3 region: CSVEDGSTRYEQYF.

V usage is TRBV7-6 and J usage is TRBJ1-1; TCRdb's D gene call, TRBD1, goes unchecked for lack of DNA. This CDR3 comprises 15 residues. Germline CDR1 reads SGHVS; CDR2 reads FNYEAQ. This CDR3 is CASSTLGAVNTEAFF. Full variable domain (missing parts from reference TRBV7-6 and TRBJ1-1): GAGVSQSPRYKVTKRGQDVALRCDPISGHVSLYWYRQALGQGPEFLTYFNYEAQQDKSGLPNDRFSAERPEGSISTLTIQRTEQRDSAMYRCASSTLGAVNTEAFFGQGTRLTVV.

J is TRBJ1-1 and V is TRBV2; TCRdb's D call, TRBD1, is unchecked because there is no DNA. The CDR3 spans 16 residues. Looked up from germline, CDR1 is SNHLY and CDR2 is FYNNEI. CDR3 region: CASSEIPGLVYTEAFF.

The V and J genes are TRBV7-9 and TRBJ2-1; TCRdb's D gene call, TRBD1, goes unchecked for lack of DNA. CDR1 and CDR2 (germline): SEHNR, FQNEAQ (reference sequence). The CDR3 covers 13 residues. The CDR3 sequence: CASRPPSYNEQFF.

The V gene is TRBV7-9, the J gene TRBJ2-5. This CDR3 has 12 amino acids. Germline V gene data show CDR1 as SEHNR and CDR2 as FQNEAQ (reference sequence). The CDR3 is CASSLGPFGVHF. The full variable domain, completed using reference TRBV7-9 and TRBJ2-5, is DTGVSQNPRHKITKRGQNVTFRCDPISEHNRLYWYRQTLGQGPEFLTYFQNEAQLEKSRLLSDRFSAERPKGSFSTLEIQRTEQGDSAMYLCASSLGPFGVHFGPGTRLLVL.

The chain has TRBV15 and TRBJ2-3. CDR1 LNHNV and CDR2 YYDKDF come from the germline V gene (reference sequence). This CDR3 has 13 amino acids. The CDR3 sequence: CATSRDHSDTQYF.

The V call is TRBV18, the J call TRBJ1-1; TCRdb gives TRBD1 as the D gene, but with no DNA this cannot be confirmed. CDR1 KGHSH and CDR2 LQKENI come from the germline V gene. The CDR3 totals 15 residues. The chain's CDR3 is CASSSRQGLDTEAFF.

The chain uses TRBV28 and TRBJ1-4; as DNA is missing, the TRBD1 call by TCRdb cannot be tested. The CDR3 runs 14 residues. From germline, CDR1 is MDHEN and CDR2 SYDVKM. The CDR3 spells CASSLRLPGEKLFF.

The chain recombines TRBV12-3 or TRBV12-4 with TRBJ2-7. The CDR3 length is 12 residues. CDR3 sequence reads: CASSVDGTEQYF.

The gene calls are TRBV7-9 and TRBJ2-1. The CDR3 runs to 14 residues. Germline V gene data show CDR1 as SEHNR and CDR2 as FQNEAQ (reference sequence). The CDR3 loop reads CASTSAGAYNEQFF.

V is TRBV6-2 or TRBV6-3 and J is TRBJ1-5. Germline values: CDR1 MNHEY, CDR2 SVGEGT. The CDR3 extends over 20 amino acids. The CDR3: CASLPKMGGLGLLSNQPQHF.

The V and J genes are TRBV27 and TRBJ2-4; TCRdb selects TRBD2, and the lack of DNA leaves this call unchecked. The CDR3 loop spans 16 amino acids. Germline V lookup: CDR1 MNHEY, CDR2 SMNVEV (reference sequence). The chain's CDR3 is CASSLSTGTSVGIQYF.

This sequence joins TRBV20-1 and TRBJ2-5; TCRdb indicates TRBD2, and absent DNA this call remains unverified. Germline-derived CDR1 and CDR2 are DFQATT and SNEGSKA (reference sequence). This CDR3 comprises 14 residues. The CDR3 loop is CSAGTSGYQETQYF.

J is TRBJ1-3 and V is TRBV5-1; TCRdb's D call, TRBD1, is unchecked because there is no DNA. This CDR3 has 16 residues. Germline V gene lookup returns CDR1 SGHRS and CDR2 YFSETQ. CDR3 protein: CASSRDAATGGNTIYF.

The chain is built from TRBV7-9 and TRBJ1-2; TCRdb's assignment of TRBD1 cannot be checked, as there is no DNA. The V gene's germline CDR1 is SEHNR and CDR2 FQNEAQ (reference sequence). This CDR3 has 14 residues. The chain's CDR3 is CASSRDRGSDGYTF.

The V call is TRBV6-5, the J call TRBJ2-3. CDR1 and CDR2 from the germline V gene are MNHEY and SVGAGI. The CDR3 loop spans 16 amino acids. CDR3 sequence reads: CASSYSDTDRTDTQYF.

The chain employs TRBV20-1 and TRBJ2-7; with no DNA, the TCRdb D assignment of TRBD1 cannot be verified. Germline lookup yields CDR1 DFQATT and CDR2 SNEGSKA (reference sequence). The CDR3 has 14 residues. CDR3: CSAGPGRNTYEQYF.

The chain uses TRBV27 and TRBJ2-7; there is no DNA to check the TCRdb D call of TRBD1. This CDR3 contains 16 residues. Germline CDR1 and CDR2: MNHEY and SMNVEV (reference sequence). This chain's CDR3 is CASSPFPDRVLYEQYF.

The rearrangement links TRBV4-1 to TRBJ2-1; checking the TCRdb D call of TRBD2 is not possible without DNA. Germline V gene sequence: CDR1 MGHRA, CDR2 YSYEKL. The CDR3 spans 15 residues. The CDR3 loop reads CASSRTSGRADEQFF.

The chain's CDR3 is CASSLWTAQPDPVF. The rearrangement uses TRBV5-1 and TRBJ2-1; the TCRdb call, TRBD1, lacks DNA for checking. Germline V CDR1 and CDR2: SGHRS, YFSETQ. There are 14 residues in the CDR3.

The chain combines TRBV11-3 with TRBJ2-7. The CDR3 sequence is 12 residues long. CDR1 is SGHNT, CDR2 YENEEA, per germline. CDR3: CASSLHSYEQYF.

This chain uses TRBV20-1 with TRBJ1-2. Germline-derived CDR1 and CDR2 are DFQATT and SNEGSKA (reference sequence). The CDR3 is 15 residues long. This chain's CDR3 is CSARDQGREDYGYTF.

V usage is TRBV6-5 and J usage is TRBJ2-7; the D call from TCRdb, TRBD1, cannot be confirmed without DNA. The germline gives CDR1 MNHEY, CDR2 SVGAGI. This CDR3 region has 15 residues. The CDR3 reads CASSPQDRGSYEQYF.

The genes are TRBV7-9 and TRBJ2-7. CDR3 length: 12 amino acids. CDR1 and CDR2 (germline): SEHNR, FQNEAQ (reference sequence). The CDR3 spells CASSHRAHEQYF. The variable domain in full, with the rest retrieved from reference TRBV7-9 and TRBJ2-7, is DTGVSQNPRHKITKRGQNVTFRCDPISEHNRLYWYRQTLGQGPEFLTYFQNEAQLEKSRLLSDRFSAERPKGSFSTLEIQRTEQGDSAMYLCASSHRAHEQYFGPGTRLTVT.

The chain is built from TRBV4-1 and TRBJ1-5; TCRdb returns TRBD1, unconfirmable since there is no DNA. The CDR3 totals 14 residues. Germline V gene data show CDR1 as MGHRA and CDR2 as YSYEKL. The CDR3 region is CASSQGGGGQPQHF.

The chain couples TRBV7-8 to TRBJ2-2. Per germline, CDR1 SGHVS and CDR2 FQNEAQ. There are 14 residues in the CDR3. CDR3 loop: CASSWDVNTGELFF. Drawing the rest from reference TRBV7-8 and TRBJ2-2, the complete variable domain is GAGVSQSPRYKVAKRGQDVALRCDPISGHVSLFWYQQALGQGPEFLTYFQNEAQLDKSGLPSDRFFAERPEGSVSTLKIQRTQQEDSAVYLCASSWDVNTGELFFGEGSRLTVL.